These 19 T cell receptor beta chains share one sample of origin, sequenced in a study of T cell responses to AZD1222 COVID-19 vaccine. Sequencing was performed with immunoSEQ multiplex PCR; in TCRdb, only in-frame clones are kept and a portion is missing. Among roughly 270,000 clones listed, 90% to 95% were seen once. This specimen was peripheral blood, taken 28 days after the second AZD1222 dose. The receptors originated from an adult who received the AZD1222 COVID-19 vaccine.

The J gene is TRBJ2-7, the V gene TRBV28; D is ambiguous. This CDR3 has 13 amino acids. Germline V lookup: CDR1 MDHEN, CDR2 SYDVKM. Trimming removed 3 bases at V and 9 bases at J, with 15 bases between. CDR3 coding DNA: TGTGCCAGCAGTTTGTCCCCCCCCGCCGTGCAGTACTTC. Translating it yields CASSLSPPAVQYF.

The gene calls are TRBV6-2 or TRBV6-3 and TRBJ2-7; 10 bases are a match to TRBD2. V shed 2 bases and J 2 bases; nucleotides not matched to a gene: 3. Germline CDR1 reads MNHEY; CDR2 reads SVGEGT. This CDR3 contains 15 residues. This CDR3 is CASSYGLAGAYEQYF. Written as DNA, the CDR3 is TGTGCCAGCAGTTACGGTCTAGCGGGAGCCTACGAGCAGTACTTC.

This chain links TRBV12-3 or TRBV12-4 with TRBJ1-1, with D perhaps matching TRBD1 (6 bases). This CDR3 is built from 13 residues. V was trimmed by 5 bases and J by 3 bases, leaving 10 bases between them. CDR3 in DNA: TGTGCCAGCAGTAACGGGGGCGACACTGAAGCTTTCTTT. Residues: CASSNGGDTEAFF.

V usage is TRBV5-6 and J usage is TRBJ2-5; 8 nucleotides match TRBD2. The germline CDR1 and CDR2 sequences are SGHDT and YYEEEE. The V segment lost 0 bases and the J segment 5 bases; nucleotides outside the gene matches: 6. The CDR3 sequence is 15 residues long. The CDR3 protein is CASSLVGLATETQYF. For the CDR3, the DNA is TGTGCCAGCAGCTTGGTAGGACTAGCTACGGAGACCCAGTACTTC.

The rearrangement uses TRBV5-1 and TRBJ1-5, with 7 bases identical to TRBD1. J gave up 8 bases and V 0 bases, and 2 bases lay outside the gene matches. The germline V gene encodes CDR1 SGHRS and CDR2 YFSETQ. The CDR3 sequence is 13 residues long. CDR3 coding DNA: TGCGCCAGCAGCTTGGGAGGGGGCGAGCCCCAGCATTTT. Amino acid sequence: CASSLGGGEPQHF.

V is TRBV19 and J is TRBJ2-2; no firm D call. From germline, CDR1 is LNHDA and CDR2 SQIVND (reference sequence). This CDR3 has 14 amino acids. V was pared by 4 bases and J by 6 bases, with 12 bases between. The CDR3 region is CASSSEQRAGELFF. The CDR3 coding sequence is TGTGCCAGTAGTAGTGAACAGCGCGCCGGGGAGCTGTTTTTT. The full variable domain, in which reference TRBV19 and TRBJ2-2 provide the parts outside the CDR3, is DGGITQSPKYLFRKEGQNVTLSCEQNLNHDAMYWYRQDPGQGLRLIYYSQIVNDFQKGDIAEGYSVSREKKESFPLTVTSAQKNPTAFYLCASSSEQRAGELFFGEGSRLTVL.

This clone is a singleton in its sample. The chain links TRBV4-1 to TRBJ2-7; 8 bases align to TRBD2. V lost 0 bases to trimming and J lost 3 bases; unmatched junction nucleotides: 7. CDR3 length: 16 amino acids. Germline V lookup: CDR1 MGHRA, CDR2 YSYEKL. The CDR3 region has the DNA TGCGCCAGCAGCCAAGATTCGGCGGGAGGCATCTACGAGCAGTACTTC. This encodes CASSQDSAGGIYEQYF.

The gene calls are TRBV2 and TRBJ2-1, with D uncertain. Trimming took off 4 bases at V and 7 bases at J, with 14 bases between the two ends. This CDR3 contains 14 residues. In germline, CDR1 is SNHLY, CDR2 FYNNEI. CDR3 bases: TGTGCCAGCAGTGTCAGTCTCCCTTTGAATGAGCAGTTCTTC. Protein: CASSVSLPLNEQFF.

This clone was seen once. This chain links TRBV12-3 or TRBV12-4 with TRBJ2-7; a possible D gene is TRBD2 (6 bases). Trimming removed 2 bases from V and 4 bases from J, with 9 bases in between. The CDR3 is made up of 13 amino acids. As DNA, the CDR3 is TGTGCCAGCAGTTTAACTAGCCCGTACGAGCAGTACTTC. Translating it yields CASSLTSPYEQYF.

The V call is TRBV19, the J call TRBJ1-5; TRBD1 is a possible D gene (6 bases). Trimming shortened V by 6 bases and J by 2 bases, and 8 bases separated the two germline ends. Germline CDR1 is LNHDA and CDR2 is SQIVND (reference sequence). The CDR3 is made up of 13 amino acids. This chain's CDR3 is CASRRQGNQPQHF. The CDR3 nucleotides are TGTGCCAGTAGGAGACAGGGCAATCAGCCCCAGCATTTT. Full variable domain (outside the CDR3, taken from reference TRBV19 and TRBJ1-5): DGGITQSPKYLFRKEGQNVTLSCEQNLNHDAMYWYRQDPGQGLRLIYYSQIVNDFQKGDIAEGYSVSREKKESFPLTVTSAQKNPTAFYLCASRRQGNQPQHFGDGTRLSIL.

J is TRBJ1-2 and V is TRBV30; weak D call: TRBD1 (5 bases). Germline V gene sequence: CDR1 GTSNPN, CDR2 SVGIG (reference sequence). Trimming took off 6 bases at V and 4 bases at J, with 27 bases between the two ends. CDR3 length: 17 amino acids. The DNA for the CDR3 is TGTGCCTGCTCTGCGCGCGTCCGGGACCGGATTGTCTATGGCTACACCTTC. It codes for CACSARVRDRIVYGYTF.

The chain links TRBV6-5 to TRBJ1-2, with TRBD1 matching 7 bases. CDR3 length equals 13 residues. After removal of 8 bases from V and 4 bases from J, the junction contained 7 bases not matched to a gene. Germline assignment: CDR1 MNHEY and CDR2 SVGAGI. CDR3 coding DNA: TGTGCCAGCCTTAGGGGGCAAGGCTATGGCTACACCTTC. This codes for CASLRGQGYGYTF.

The chain is built from TRBV9 and TRBJ2-3; 7 bases align to TRBD2. The ends lost 1 base at V and 4 bases at J; junction bases unmatched: 9. CDR3 length: 16 residues. The germline gives CDR1 SGDLS, CDR2 YYNGEE. The CDR3 here is CASSVQRGRRADTQYF. CDR3 DNA sequence: TGTGCCAGCAGCGTACAACGCGGGAGAAGGGCAGATACGCAGTATTTT.

This clone was seen just once. The chain combines TRBV19 with TRBJ1-1, with TRBD1 matching 9 bases. From germline, CDR1 is LNHDA and CDR2 SQIVND (reference sequence). The length of the CDR3 is 14 residues. The V and J ends lost 9 bases and 1 base, in that order; junction bases with no gene match: 6. The CDR3 protein is CASSWTGANTEAFF. The DNA for the CDR3 is TGTGCCAGCAGCTGGACAGGGGCGAACACTGAAGCTTTCTTT.

This chain links TRBV28 with TRBJ2-5; 7 bases line up with TRBD1. Germline V gene lookup returns CDR1 MDHEN and CDR2 SYDVKM. J lost 2 bases, V lost 5 bases, and 2 bases had no gene match. The CDR3 has 13 amino acids. The CDR3 protein is CASSTGQQETQYF. Here the CDR3 DNA reads TGTGCCAGCAGTACGGGACAGCAAGAGACCCAGTACTTC.

Concerning this clone: The sample carries other DNA sequences with the same CDR3. The chain combines TRBV7-2 with TRBJ1-5; D is ambiguous. V dropped 5 bases and J dropped 1 base, with 12 bases sitting between them. Germline V gene data show CDR1 as SGHTA and CDR2 as FQGNSA. The CDR3 sequence is 15 residues long. CDR3 amino acids: CASSLGLRSNQPQHF. The CDR3 DNA sequence: TGTGCCAGCAGCCTCGGACTGAGAAGCAATCAGCCCCAGCATTTT.

This chain connects TRBV3-1 (or the pseudogene TRBV3-2) to TRBJ1-1; perhaps TRBD1 as D (5 bases). The V end lost 4 bases, the J end lost 3 bases, and 12 bases lay between the germline ends. This CDR3 contains 14 residues. Per germline, CDR1 LGHDT and CDR2 YNNKEL (reference sequence). DNA for the CDR3: TGTGCCAGCAGCCCAACCCCGGGGGACACTGAAGCTTTCTTT. As protein: CASSPTPGDTEAFF.

V and J are TRBV4-2 and TRBJ2-7; possible D gene TRBD1, 6 bases. Trimming took off 4 bases at V and 2 bases at J, with 15 bases between the two ends. There are 15 residues in the CDR3. Germline CDR1 LGHNA, CDR2 YNFKEQ. The CDR3: CASSPVWDITYEQYF. CDR3 nucleotides: TGTGCCAGCAGCCCTGTGTGGGACATCACCTACGAGCAGTACTTC.

The chain has TRBV20-1 and TRBJ1-2, with D tentatively TRBD1 (6 bases). Trimming shortened V by 1 base and J by 8 bases, and 8 bases separated the two germline ends. The CDR3 runs to 11 residues. Germline values: CDR1 DFQATT, CDR2 SNEGSKA (reference sequence). The CDR3 sequence: CSARAGAGYTF. CDR3 DNA sequence: TGCAGTGCTAGAGCGGGGGCCGGCTACACCTTC.